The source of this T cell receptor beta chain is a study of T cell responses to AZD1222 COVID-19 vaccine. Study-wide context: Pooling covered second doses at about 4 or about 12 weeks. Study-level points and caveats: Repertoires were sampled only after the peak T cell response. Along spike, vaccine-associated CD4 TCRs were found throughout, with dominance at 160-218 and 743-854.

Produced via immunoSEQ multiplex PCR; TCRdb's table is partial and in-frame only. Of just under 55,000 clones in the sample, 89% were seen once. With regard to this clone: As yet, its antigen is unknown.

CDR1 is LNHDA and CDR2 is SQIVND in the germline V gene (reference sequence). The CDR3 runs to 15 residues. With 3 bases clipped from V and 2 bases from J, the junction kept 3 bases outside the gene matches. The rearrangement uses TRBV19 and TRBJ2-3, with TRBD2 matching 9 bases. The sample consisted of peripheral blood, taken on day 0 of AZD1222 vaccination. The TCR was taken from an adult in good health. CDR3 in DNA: TGTGCCAGTAGTATCCTAGCGGGACCCACAGATACGCAGTATTTT. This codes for CASSILAGPTDTQYF.